This TCR beta chain was sequenced during a study of T cell responses to AZD1222 COVID-19 vaccine. Findings and caveats of the study: The study found vaccine-associated CD4 TCRs spanning spike, dominant at 160-218 and 743-854. The donors showed a predominance of white British ancestry and of females, with possible underestimation of clonal diversity. Only after the peak T cell response were repertoires sampled. Nearly half of the spike-specific TCRs reportedly recognize variant regions that carry no mutations.

Details on this clone: As yet, its antigen is unknown.

Measured with immunoSEQ multiplex PCR; TCRdb has only the in-frame clones, and not every one. The sample carries fewer than 200,000 clones, just over 90% recorded once. The TCR originated in an adult who received the AZD1222 COVID-19 vaccine. Specimen: peripheral blood, collected 28 days after the second AZD1222 dose.

The CDR3 sequence is CASSRQGPNYGYTF. CDR3 coding DNA: TGTGCCAGTAGTCGACAGGGCCCTAACTATGGCTACACCTTC. This chain links TRBV19 with TRBJ1-2; 7 bases line up with TRBD1. The ends lost 5 bases at V and 0 bases at J; junction bases unmatched: 3. The CDR3 runs 14 residues. In germline, CDR1 is LNHDA, CDR2 SQIVND (reference sequence).